Listed below are T cell receptor beta chains from one sample, sequenced in a study of blood T cell repertoires in COVID-19. The assay was immunoSEQ multiplex PCR, and TCRdb's table has in-frame clones only and misses some. The sample has just over 300,000 clones; about nine tenths are singletons. Sequenced sample: PBMCs or T cells enriched from blood (not recorded which). Receptors originate from a woman between 40 and 55 years old who had recovered from COVID-19. Each CDR3 is given with its conserved first and last residue. The D gene is left open where the match is weak. For some rows the clone size is stated as once, few or many, or as a class when expanded; others skip it.

V gene,J gene,clone size,D gene,CDR3 DNA,CDR3 protein
TRBV27,TRBJ1-5,NA,TRBD1,TGTGCCAGCGCTCCTCATGGGACAGGGGTCAATCAGCCCCAGCATTTT,CASAPHGTGVNQPQHF
TRBV7-6,TRBJ2-3,NA,NA,TGTGCCAGCAGCTTGGCGAGCGGGCCCACAGATACGCAGTATTTT,CASSLASGPTDTQYF
TRBV9,TRBJ2-5,NA,TRBD2,TGTGCCAGCAGCCTGGGACTAGCGGGGGTAGCCCAGTACTTC,CASSLGLAGVAQYF
TRBV28,TRBJ2-3,NA,TRBD1,TGTGCCAGCAGTTTCGCTCCGACAGGGTGGACAGATACGCAGTATTTT,CASSFAPTGWTDTQYF
TRBV19,TRBJ2-1,NA,NA,TGTGCCAGTAGTATTGTTCTAGCCAATGAGCAGTTCTTC,CASSIVLANEQFF
TRBV11-3,TRBJ1-6,NA,NA,TGTGCCAGCAGCTTAGTAACAGGGAATTCACCCCTCCACTTT,CASSLVTGNSPLHF
TRBV28,TRBJ1-1,NA,TRBD1,TGTGCCAGCTTTTCAGGGACAGGGGGCTGGACTGAAGCTTTCTTT,CASFSGTGGWTEAFF
TRBV5-1,TRBJ1-1,NA,TRBD1,TGCGCCAGCAGCCGCAGACAGGGGCCCGAGAACACTGAAGCTTTCTTT,CASSRRQGPENTEAFF
TRBV7-2,TRBJ1-4,NA,NA,TGTGCCAGCAGCTCGACGGGACTGATTAATGAAAAACTGTTTTTT,CASSSTGLINEKLFF
TRBV18,TRBJ2-3,NA,TRBD1,TGTGCCAGCTCAGAGGACAGGACAGATACGCAGTATTTT,CASSEDRTDTQYF
TRBV24-1,TRBJ2-5,NA,NA,TGTGCCACCAGTGATTCTGGGGGCAAGGAGACCCAGTACTTC,CATSDSGGKETQYF
TRBV11-3,TRBJ2-7,NA,NA,TGTGCCAGCAGCCTAATAGACGAGCAGTACTTC,CASSLIDEQYF
TRBV7-9,TRBJ1-2,NA,NA,TGTGCCAGCAGCTTAGGTAGAAGGGGGACCAACTATGGCTACACCTTC,CASSLGRRGTNYGYTF
TRBV14,TRBJ2-3,NA,TRBD2,TGTGCCAGCAGCCCTTGGACTAGCAAAAACACAGATACGCAGTATTTT,CASSPWTSKNTDTQYF
TRBV6-4,TRBJ2-3,once,NA,TGTGCCAGCAGTGACTCACGCGGGGCAGATACGCAGTATTTT,CASSDSRGADTQYF
TRBV12-3/TRBV12-4,TRBJ2-1,NA,NA,TGTGCCAGCAGTTTAAGGGGATACAATGAGCAGTTCTTC,CASSLRGYNEQFF
TRBV11-2,TRBJ2-7,NA,NA,TGTGCCAGCAGCTTAGAGTGGGCATCCTACGAGCAGTACTTC,CASSLEWASYEQYF
TRBV4-1,TRBJ2-1,NA,TRBD2,TGCGCCAGCAGGGACATTAGCGGGGCTGTGCACAATGAGCAGTTCTTC,CASRDISGAVHNEQFF
TRBV5-1,TRBJ1-4,NA,NA,TGCGCCAGCAGCTTGGGTCGTGAAAAACTGTTTTTT,CASSLGREKLFF
TRBV4-3,TRBJ1-3,NA,TRBD1,TGCGCCAGCAGCCAGTCCGGGACAGGGTCTGGAAACACCATATATTTT,CASSQSGTGSGNTIYF
TRBV28,TRBJ2-6,NA,TRBD1,TGTGCCATCCTGGACAGGGGGCCTGGGGCCAACGTCCTGACTTTC,CAILDRGPGANVLTF
TRBV7-9,TRBJ2-5,NA,TRBD1,TGTGCCAGCAGCCCCGACCTGACAGGGTGGGGAGAGACCCAGTACTTC,CASSPDLTGWGETQYF
TRBV7-3,TRBJ2-7,NA,TRBD2,TGTGCCAGCAGCCCGACTAGCTCCTCTTATGAGCAGTACTTC,CASSPTSSSYEQYF
TRBV29-1,TRBJ2-1,NA,NA,TGCAGCGCCTGGACACAGTACAATGAGCAGTTCTTC,CSAWTQYNEQFF
TRBV7-8,TRBJ2-1,NA,TRBD2,TGTGCCAGCAGCCCGGGGACTAGCGGGAGCACCTACAATGAGCAGTTCTTC,CASSPGTSGSTYNEQFF
TRBV28,TRBJ2-1,NA,TRBD1,TGTGCCAGCAGGGGAGCCGGGACAGGGTATGATGAGCAGTTCTTC,CASRGAGTGYDEQFF
TRBV9,TRBJ2-7,NA,TRBD2,TGTGCCAGCAGCGTAGGCGGGGGGACCTCCTACGAGCAGTACTTC,CASSVGGGTSYEQYF
TRBV6-5,TRBJ2-4,NA,NA,TGTGCCAGCAGGGGGCAGGGCTATGTCAAAAACATTCAGTACTTC,CASRGQGYVKNIQYF
TRBV5-4,TRBJ2-7,NA,TRBD1,TGTGCCAGCAGTTATATGGCAGGGGGCGCGGGTTCATACGAGCAGTACTTC,CASSYMAGGAGSYEQYF
TRBV9,TRBJ1-3,NA,NA,TGTGCCAGCAGCGACAGAGGGAGCTCTGGAAACACCATATATTTT,CASSDRGSSGNTIYF
TRBV19,TRBJ1-1,NA,NA,TGTGCCAGTAGTCCAGTGGCGAACACTGAAGCTTTCTTT,CASSPVANTEAFF
TRBV7-7,TRBJ2-1,once,NA,TGTGCTAGCAGCTTAGCGTACGGTGACTACAATGAGCAGTTCTTC,CASSLAYGDYNEQFF
TRBV5-1,TRBJ2-1,NA,TRBD1,TGCGCCAGCAGCAAGGGGGCAAATGAGCAGTTCTTC,CASSKGANEQFF
TRBV19,TRBJ1-5,NA,NA,TGTGCCAGTAGTATGAGGGGAGGCGATCAGCCCCAGCATTTT,CASSMRGGDQPQHF
TRBV5-1,TRBJ1-4,NA,NA,TGCGCCAGCAGCTTGGTTCGGGGGACTAATGAAAAACTGTTTTTT,CASSLVRGTNEKLFF
TRBV20-1,TRBJ2-3,NA,TRBD2,TGCAGTGCTAGTAAGCGGGAGGGCCTTGAAGATACGCAGTATTTT,CSASKREGLEDTQYF
TRBV5-5,TRBJ1-6,NA,NA,TGTGCCAGCAGTTACGACAGGCCACACCATAATTCACCCCTCCACTTT,CASSYDRPHHNSPLHF
TRBV11-2,TRBJ2-5,NA,TRBD2,TGTGCCAGCAGCTTTATTAGCGGGAGAGAGGAAGAGACCCAGTACTTC,CASSFISGREEETQYF
TRBV5-1,TRBJ2-1,NA,NA,TGCGCCAGCGAGGGAATGGGGAGCCCCTACAATGAGCAGTTCTTC,CASEGMGSPYNEQFF
TRBV6-6,TRBJ1-5,NA,NA,TGTGCCAGCACCGAACAGGTTCGCAATCAGCCCCAGCATTTT,CASTEQVRNQPQHF
TRBV27,TRBJ1-2,NA,NA,TGTGCCAGCAGTACCCCCAGGGTATTCCCTTATGGCTACACCTTC,CASSTPRVFPYGYTF